Listed here is a single TCR beta chain. Germline V gene sequence: CDR1 SNHLY, CDR2 FYNNEI. This CDR3 has 13 residues. The V end was cut by 4 bases, the J end by 9 bases, with 12 bases between. The data were obtained in a study of cytomegalovirus exposure and HLA in healthy donors. The PCR ran on 60 Vbeta and 13 Jbeta primers. Clones were read by immunoSEQ multiplex PCR, and TCRdb kept only the in-frame ones, dropping some. The table lists some 40,000 clones, around 50% of them singletons. This TCR was recovered from a woman aged 40 to 50 in good health and CMV-seropositive. The rearrangement links TRBV2 to TRBJ2-2; D unclear. The sample was PBMCs. The CDR3 spells CASSALANRELFF. CDR3 bases: TGTGCCAGCAGTGCGCTGGCAAACCGGGAGCTGTTTTTT.